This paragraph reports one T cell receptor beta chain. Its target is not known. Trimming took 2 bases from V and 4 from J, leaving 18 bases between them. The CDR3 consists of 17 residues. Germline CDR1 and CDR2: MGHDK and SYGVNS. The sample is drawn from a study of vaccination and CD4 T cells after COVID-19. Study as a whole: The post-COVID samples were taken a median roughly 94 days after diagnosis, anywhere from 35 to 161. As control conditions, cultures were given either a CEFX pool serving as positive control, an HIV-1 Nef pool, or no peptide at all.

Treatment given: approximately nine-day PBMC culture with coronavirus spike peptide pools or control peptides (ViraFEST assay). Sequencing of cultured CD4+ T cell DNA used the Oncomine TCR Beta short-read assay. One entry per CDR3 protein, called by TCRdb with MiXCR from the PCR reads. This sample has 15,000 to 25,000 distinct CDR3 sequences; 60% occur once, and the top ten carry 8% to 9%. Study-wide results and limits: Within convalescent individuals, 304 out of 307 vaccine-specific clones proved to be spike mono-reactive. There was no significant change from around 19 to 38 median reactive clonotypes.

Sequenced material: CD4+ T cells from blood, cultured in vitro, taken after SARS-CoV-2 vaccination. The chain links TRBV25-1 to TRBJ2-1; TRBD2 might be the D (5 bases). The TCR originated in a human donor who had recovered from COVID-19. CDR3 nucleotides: TGTGCCAGCAGTGAACTCGGGCTAGCCGGAATATACAATGAGCAGTTCTTC. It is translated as CASSELGLAGIYNEQFF.